The entry below gives a single TCR beta chain sequence along with its context. With random hexamers, reverse transcription was performed on about 0.5 to 1 ug of RNA. Amplification of TCR beta CDR3 by immunoSEQ multiplex PCR spanned 54 Vbeta and 13 Jbeta. TCRdb processed the immunoSEQ multiplex PCR reads anew with MiXCR; each CDR3 protein has one entry. The sample includes about 400,000 distinct CDR3 sequences, around 85% seen only once; the top ten take about 0.12%. The CDR3 contains 19 residues. Germline lookup yields CDR1 SGHRS and CDR2 YFSETQ. V lost 4 bases to trimming and J lost 1 base; unmatched junction nucleotides: 13. These data are taken from a study of CD8 T cells in Susac syndrome.

The sample was CD8+ T cells from PBMCs. The sequence was collected from a human donor with multiple sclerosis. The chain couples TRBV5-1 to TRBJ2-1; 11 bases are a match to TRBD2. Here the CDR3 DNA reads TGCGCCAGCAGCCCCACCGGGACTAGCGGCCCCCTATCCTACAATGAGCAGTTCTTC. Protein: CASSPTGTSGPLSYNEQFF. The full variable domain, in which reference TRBV5-1 and TRBJ2-1 provide the parts outside the CDR3, is KAGVTQTPRYLIKTRGQQVTLSCSPISGHRSVSWYQQTPGQGLQFLFEYFSETQRNKGNFPGRFSGRQFSNSRSEMNVSTLELGDSALYLCASSPTGTSGPLSYNEQFFGPGTRLTVL.